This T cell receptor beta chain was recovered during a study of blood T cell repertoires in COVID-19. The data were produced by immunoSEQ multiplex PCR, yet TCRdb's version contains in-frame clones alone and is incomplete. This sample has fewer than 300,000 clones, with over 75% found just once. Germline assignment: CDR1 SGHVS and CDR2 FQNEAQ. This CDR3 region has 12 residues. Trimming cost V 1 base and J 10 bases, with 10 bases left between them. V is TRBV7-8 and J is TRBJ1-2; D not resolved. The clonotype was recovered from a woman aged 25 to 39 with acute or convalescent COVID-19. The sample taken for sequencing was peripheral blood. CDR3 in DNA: TGTGCCAGCAGCTTAGGCCCGTACACCTACACCTTC. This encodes CASSLGPYTYTF.